This TCR beta chain was identified during a study of cytomegalovirus exposure and HLA in healthy donors. Study context: Falling in the Caucasian-associated ancestry cluster were 81% of a few hundred genotyped donors.

Findings and limits, study-wide: Upon later analysis, HLA-associated TCR beta chains proved more clonally expanded than other, equally common chains. A missense DCLRE1C variant was associated with V- and J-gene trimming of TCR beta chains in a later analysis, and an independent cohort replicated the association.

J was trimmed by 3 bases and V by 3 bases; bases with no gene match: 7. CDR1 is KGHSH, CDR2 LQKENI, per germline. The CDR3 covers 16 residues. As regards this clone: Antigen: not known.

13 Jbeta primers and 60 Vbeta primers were used for the PCR. The assay was immunoSEQ multiplex PCR, and TCRdb's table has in-frame clones only and misses some. The sample consists of approximately 110,000 clones, around 77% of them appearing once. This sequence was found in a woman aged 25-40 years in good health and CMV-seropositive. The rearrangement uses TRBV18 and TRBJ1-5; 8 bases align to TRBD1. Sequenced sample: PBMCs. CDR3 nucleotides: TGTGCCAGCTCACCTCTCCCGGGACAGGACAATCAGCCCCAGCATTTT. This translates into CASSPLPGQDNQPQHF.